One and the same sample provided the 16 T cell receptor beta chains below, sequenced in a study of shared clonotypes between healthy human individuals. Method: immunoSEQ multiplex PCR; TCRdb's copy keeps in-frame clones and lacks some. The table shows roughly 2,500,000 clones, with 93% occurring only once. Sequenced sample: naive CD4+ T cells from PBMCs. Subset given: CD45RA+ positively selected. These TCRs come from a man younger than 30 in good health. Some clones in this sample may be carry-over from other donors' samples.

This CDR3 reads CASSLDYRITSGNTIYF. Here the CDR3 DNA reads TGTGCCAGCAGCTTAGATTACAGGATCACTTCTGGAAACACCATATATTTT. The chain recombines TRBV7-6 with TRBJ1-3, with D tentatively TRBD1 (5 bases). Germline CDR1 reads SGHVS; CDR2 reads FNYEAQ. The CDR3 consists of 17 residues. V lost 1 base, J lost 1 base, and 14 bases lay in between. Supplemented by reference TRBV7-6 and TRBJ1-3, the full variable domain reads GAGVSQSPRYKVTKRGQDVALRCDPISGHVSLYWYRQALGQGPEFLTYFNYEAQQDKSGLPNDRFSAERPEGSISTLTIQRTEQRDSAMYRCASSLDYRITSGNTIYFGEGSWLTVV.

This rearrangement joins TRBV7-2 to TRBJ2-1; tentative D call: TRBD1 (6 bases). Germline values: CDR1 SGHTA, CDR2 FQGNSA. This CDR3 has 16 amino acids. V lost 4 bases and J 3 bases, leaving 16 bases between the germline ends. The CDR3 spells CASSSTRGTYYNEQFF. The CDR3 DNA reads as TGTGCCAGCAGCTCCACGAGGGGGACCTACTACAATGAGCAGTTCTTC.

The chain has TRBV11-2 and TRBJ2-2; 9 nucleotides line up with TRBD1. Trimming took 5 bases from V and 7 from J; bases not matched to a gene: 11. The CDR3 is 16 residues long. Germline CDR1 and CDR2: SGHAT and FQNNGV. In DNA form, the CDR3 reads TGTGCCAGCAGCCGGATACAGGGGGCCGGCGTCGGGGAGCTGTTTTTT. This codes for CASSRIQGAGVGELFF.

This chain connects TRBV19 to TRBJ2-7; no reliable D call. CDR1 and CDR2 from the germline V gene are LNHDA and SQIVND (reference sequence). The CDR3 totals 12 residues. V lost 11 bases and J 0 bases, leaving 11 bases between the germline ends. CDR3 sequence: CASKGFSYEQYF. Written as DNA, the CDR3 is TGTGCCTCAAAGGGCTTCTCCTACGAGCAGTACTTC.

The rearrangement links TRBV7-2 to TRBJ2-3, with unresolved D. Germline loops: CDR1 SGHTA, CDR2 FQGNSA. V gave up 4 bases and J gave up 3 bases, with 8 bases separating them. CDR3 length: 13 residues. The chain's CDR3 is CASSSMRTDTQYF. CDR3 sequence (DNA): TGTGCCAGCAGCTCTATGCGGACAGATACGCAGTATTTT.

This rearrangement joins TRBV7-2 to TRBJ1-6; 9 bases agree with TRBD1. Trimming cost V 4 bases and J 7 bases; bases outside gene matches: 5. The CDR3 extends over 15 amino acids. Germline CDR1 SGHTA, CDR2 FQGNSA. CDR3 protein: CASSSDRGANSPLHF. DNA of the CDR3: TGTGCCAGCAGCTCCGACAGGGGGGCAAATTCACCCCTCCACTTT.

The gene calls are TRBV28 and TRBJ1-5; D possibly corresponds to TRBD1 (5 bases). The CDR3 has 17 residues. Per the germline V gene, CDR1 is MDHEN and CDR2 is SYDVKM. The germline V and J ends were trimmed by 2 bases and 4 bases, with 18 bases remaining between them. In nucleotides, the CDR3 is TGTGCCAGCAGTTTAGTGCCGGGTTTGGGGGTTAATCAGCCCCAGCATTTT. Protein sequence: CASSLVPGLGVNQPQHF.

The chain couples TRBV7-3 to TRBJ1-1, with D possibly TRBD1 on 5 matching bases. Germline CDR1 is SGHTA and CDR2 is FQGTGA. This CDR3 spans 13 amino acids. The V end lost 5 bases, the J end lost 6 bases, and 13 bases lay between the germline ends. CDR3 protein: CASSPGGWAEAFF. For the CDR3, the DNA is TGTGCCAGCAGCCCGGGGGGTTGGGCTGAAGCTTTCTTT.

The CDR3 bases are TGTGCCAGCAGTGAAATTGGACTAGCGGATTACAATGAGCAGTTCTTC. Translating it yields CASSEIGLADYNEQFF. The chain links TRBV6-1 to TRBJ2-1; 10 bases are a match to TRBD2. Trimming took 2 bases from V and 4 from J; bases not matched to a gene: 5. This CDR3 has 16 amino acids. Per the germline V gene, CDR1 is MNHNS and CDR2 is SASEGT.

The chain links TRBV27 to TRBJ1-5; no definite D call. The CDR3 is made up of 15 amino acids. Germline V gene sequence: CDR1 MNHEY, CDR2 SMNVEV (reference sequence). Trimming cost V 7 bases and J 0 bases, with 13 bases left between them. The DNA for the CDR3 is TGTGCCAGCAAGGTCGCATTTTATAGCAATCAGCCCCAGCATTTT. Amino acids: CASKVAFYSNQPQHF.

This clone was seen once. CDR3 sequence: CASSVGPGDIFHEQYF. As DNA, the CDR3 is TGTGCCAGCAGCGTGGGGCCCGGGGACATATTCCACGAGCAGTACTTC. This chain uses TRBV9 with TRBJ2-7; the D gene is possibly TRBD1 (6 bases). V was trimmed by 2 bases and J by 5 bases, leaving 20 bases between them. The CDR3 runs to 16 residues. Germline CDR1 and CDR2: SGDLS and YYNGEE.

This chain connects TRBV7-3 to TRBJ1-1; no firm D call. The CDR3 covers 14 residues. Germline CDR1 and CDR2: SGHTA and FQGTGA. Trimming removed 4 bases from V and 11 bases from J, with 20 bases in between. This CDR3 is CASSSYIGLGSAFF. CDR3 sequence (DNA): TGTGCCAGCAGCTCCTATATCGGTCTGGGGTCGGCTTTCTTT.

Worth noting for this clone: At the DNA level, this CDR3 is encoded by other sequences in the same sample as well. The chain joins TRBV6-1 to TRBJ2-7; D assignment may be TRBD1 or TRBD2 (5 bases each). CDR1 and CDR2 from the germline V gene are MNHNS and SASEGT. V was cut by 4 bases and J by 4 bases, with 14 bases left in between. The length of the CDR3 is 14 residues. The CDR3 coding sequence is TGTGCCAGCAGTGCAGGGACGGGTACTTACGAGCAGTACTTC. Protein: CASSAGTGTYEQYF.

V and J are TRBV6-4 and TRBJ2-1, with 7 nucleotides matching TRBD1. V lost 5 bases and J lost 9; bases outside the gene matches: 7. Per the germline V gene, CDR1 is MRHNA and CDR2 is SNTAGT. The CDR3 is made up of 13 amino acids. This chain's CDR3 is CASSWDSRGEQFF. In DNA, the CDR3 is TGTGCCAGCAGTTGGGACAGTCGGGGTGAGCAGTTCTTC.

This clone was counted a single time. The chain couples TRBV18 to TRBJ1-4; 12 nucleotides line up with TRBD1. Germline trimming cut 1 base from V and 8 bases from J; bases unmatched to any gene: 11. The CDR3 is made up of 18 amino acids. Germline V gives CDR1 KGHSH, CDR2 LQKENI. The CDR3 DNA follows: TGTGCCAGCTCACCACAAGGGACAGGGGGCCTGGAGGGGGAAAAACTGTTTTTT. Residues: CASSPQGTGGLEGEKLFF.

This clone was found a few times. Within the sample, other DNA sequences also encode this same CDR3. CDR3 sequence: CASSLPNQPQHF. DNA of the CDR3: TGTGCCAGCAGCTTACCCAATCAGCCCCAGCATTTT. The chain combines TRBV7-2 with TRBJ1-5; D remains ambiguous. The V and J ends lost 2 bases and 3 bases respectively, with 2 bases between them. This CDR3 region has 12 residues. In germline, CDR1 is SGHTA, CDR2 FQGNSA.